Below are 28 T cell receptor beta chains sequenced from a single sample in a study of identical twins. MiXCR, applied by TCRdb to the 5' RACE reads, yields one record per CDR3 protein. The data hold more than 250,000 distinct CDR3 sequences, with more than 6.5% observed a single time. Another study also made use of these data, one on yellow fever vaccine responses in identical twins.

Sequencing was done on a sample of memory (CD45RO+) T cells sorted from blood. The receptor source for this set is a woman aged 18-29 years in good health.

This clonotype was picked up a small number of times. The chain combines TRBV16 with TRBJ2-1; D is undetermined. The germline CDR1 and CDR2 sequences are KGHSY and FQNENV. V lost 0 bases to trimming and J lost 8 bases, with 5 bases between them. CDR3 length: 12 residues. CDR3 nucleotide sequence: TGTGCCAGCAGCCAATCTTTCGATGAGCAGTTCTTC. Protein sequence: CASSQSFDEQFF.

This clonotype showed up just a few times. Here the CDR3 reads CASSIFGAENIQYF. The CDR3 bases are TGTGCCAGTAGTATATTTGGGGCCGAGAACATTCAGTACTTC. The chain employs TRBV19 and TRBJ2-4; perhaps TRBD1 as D (5 bases). V lost 2 bases and J lost 7, with 12 bases in between. CDR3 length: 14 amino acids. CDR1 is LNHDA, CDR2 SQIVND, per germline (reference sequence).

In its sample, this clonotype was seen many times. V and J are TRBV5-1 and TRBJ1-1; no definite D call. The CDR3 runs 13 residues. In germline, CDR1 is SGHRS, CDR2 YFSETQ. V lost 0 bases, J lost 8 bases, and 11 bases lay in between. As DNA, the CDR3 is TGCGCCAGCAGCTTGGGGGGATTGGGGGAAGCTTTCTTT. Its protein product is CASSLGGLGEAFF.

This clonotype has at least ten counts. This chain connects TRBV9 to TRBJ2-1; the D is unclear. The CDR3 is 14 residues long. Germline CDR1 SGDLS, CDR2 YYNGEE. V was cut by 5 bases and J by 0 bases, with 9 bases left in between. In DNA, the CDR3 is TGTGCCAGCAGGGACCGGAGCTCCTACAATGAGCAGTTCTTC. This gives the protein CASRDRSSYNEQFF.

The genes are TRBV11-2 and TRBJ2-7; tentative D call: TRBD1 (6 bases). Germline CDR1 is SGHAT and CDR2 is FQNNGV. The CDR3 spans 15 residues. Trimming took 3 bases from V and 3 from J, leaving 15 bases between them. The CDR3 loop is CASSFFQGKGYEQYF. CDR3 DNA: TGTGCCAGCAGCTTTTTCCAGGGGAAGGGCTACGAGCAGTACTTC.

V and J are TRBV6-5 and TRBJ2-7; D is undetermined. The V end lost 2 bases, the J end lost 5 bases, and 13 bases lay between the germline ends. The CDR3 loop spans 14 amino acids. Germline V gene sequence: CDR1 MNHEY, CDR2 SVGAGI. This CDR3 is CASSYAESSHEQYV. For the CDR3, the DNA is TGTGCCAGCAGTTACGCCGAGTCCAGCCACGAGCAGTACGTC.

This clonotype has a count of ten or more. V and J are TRBV10-3 and TRBJ2-1, with 8 bases that match TRBD2. V lost 0 bases to trimming and J lost 7 bases; unmatched junction nucleotides: 2. Per germline, CDR1 ENHRY and CDR2 SYGVKD. This CDR3 has 14 residues. In DNA form, the CDR3 reads TGTGCCATCAGTGAGTCGGGGACTAGAAATGAGCAGTTCTTC. This codes for CAISESGTRNEQFF.

The chain recombines TRBV6-1 with TRBJ2-7; 7 nucleotides line up with TRBD2. Germline-derived CDR1 and CDR2 are MNHNS and SASEGT. The junction had 8 bases not matched to a gene; V was cut back by 4 bases and J by 2 bases. The CDR3 runs 15 residues. CDR3 loop: CASSGGTTPTYEQYF. The CDR3, as DNA: TGTGCCAGCAGTGGGGGGACTACTCCCACCTACGAGCAGTACTTC.

This clonotype was seen a few times. This chain connects TRBV11-2 to TRBJ2-1, with 13 bases aligning to TRBD2. This CDR3 is built from 16 residues. Germline-derived CDR1 and CDR2 are SGHAT and FQNNGV. V was pared by 3 bases and J by 4 bases, with 3 bases of the junction left unmatched. CDR3 in DNA: TGTGCCAGCAGCTTTCTGACTAGCGGGGGGTACAATGAGCAGTTCTTC. Protein sequence: CASSFLTSGGYNEQFF.

This clonotype was counted ten times or more. The V gene is TRBV5-1, the J gene TRBJ2-1, with a weak D call TRBD2 (5 bases). The length of the CDR3 is 14 residues. Trimming removed 7 bases at V and 5 bases at J, with 16 bases between. Germline CDR1 is SGHRS and CDR2 is YFSETQ. CDR3 DNA: TGCGCCAGCGGGAGTAGAAATCCCAACAATGAGCAGTTCTTC. Its translation is CASGSRNPNNEQFF.

V and J are TRBV7-8 and TRBJ2-7; possibly TRBD2 for D (5 bases). Germline CDR1 is SGHVS and CDR2 is FQNEAQ. V was clipped by 5 bases and J by 0 bases, with 17 bases between them. CDR3 length equals 16 residues. The CDR3 sequence: CASSQDPAGRSYEQYF. The CDR3 DNA is TGTGCCAGCAGCCAAGATCCGGCGGGTCGCTCCTACGAGCAGTACTTC.

The chain uses TRBV10-1 and TRBJ2-1; D gene uncertain. The CDR3 contains 13 residues. Germline lookup yields CDR1 WNHNN and CDR2 SYGVQD (reference sequence). Deletions cut 3 bases from V and 5 bases from J, with 8 bases between. The chain's CDR3 is CASSDPQDNEQFF. The CDR3 nucleotides are TGCGCCAGCAGTGACCCCCAGGACAATGAGCAGTTCTTC.

This rearrangement joins TRBV3-1 to TRBJ2-3; no definite D call. Between the trimmed V and J ends, which lost 0 bases and 4 bases, there was a span of 8 bases. CDR3 length equals 14 residues. Germline V gene lookup returns CDR1 LGHDT and CDR2 YNNKEL (reference sequence). CDR3 in amino acids: CASSQDRFSDTQYF. The CDR3 DNA sequence: TGTGCCAGCAGCCAAGACAGGTTTTCAGATACGCAGTATTTT.

This clonotype was counted ten times or more. This rearrangement joins TRBV24-1 to TRBJ2-3; 8 bases line up with TRBD2. Looked up from germline, CDR1 is KGHDR and CDR2 is SFDVKD. Germline trimming cut 6 bases from V and 6 bases from J; bases unmatched to any gene: 10. The CDR3 sequence is 15 residues long. DNA of the CDR3: TGTGCCACCAGTCTGAATAGCGGGAACCGGGATACGCAGTATTTT. It specifies CATSLNSGNRDTQYF.

At least ten counts were recorded for this clonotype. The chain couples TRBV9 to TRBJ1-2, with D tentatively TRBD1 (5 bases). The V end lost 7 bases, the J end lost 0 bases, and 13 bases lay between the germline ends. The CDR3 runs 14 residues. Germline V lookup: CDR1 SGDLS, CDR2 YYNGEE. The CDR3 DNA reads TGTGCCAGCTCGGAGGACACGTCTAACTATGGCTACACCTTC. Translating gives CASSEDTSNYGYTF.

A few counts support this clonotype. The V call is TRBV21-1, the J call TRBJ2-7. TRBV21-1 represents a pseudogene. CDR3 length: 15 amino acids. CDR3 nucleotide sequence: TGTGCCAGCAGCATTCCGGACCGATACTCCTACGAGCAGTACTTC. Its translation is CASSIPDRYSYEQYF.

As DNA, the CDR3 is TGTGCCATCAGTCTTGCCAGGGGGGATTCACCCCTCCACTTT. It codes for CAISLARGDSPLHF. The chain has TRBV10-3 and TRBJ1-6; 7 positions agree with TRBD1. CDR1 is ENHRY, CDR2 SYGVKD, per germline. V trimming: 5 bases; J trimming: 8 bases; junction bases outside the gene matches: 6. This CDR3 is built from 14 residues.

This clonotype was counted between two and nine times. The rearrangement joins TRBV6-1 to TRBJ2-7; 11 bases line up with TRBD2. The ends lost 5 bases at V and 3 bases at J; junction bases unmatched: 3. The CDR3 is 14 residues long. Germline CDR1 MNHNS, CDR2 SASEGT. The CDR3 DNA is TGTGCCAGCAGTAGACTAGCGGGGAACTACGAGCAGTACTTC. Translated, it gives CASSRLAGNYEQYF.

This clonotype appeared many times. The chain combines TRBV6-2 or TRBV6-3 with TRBJ1-6, with 8 bases lining up with TRBD1. This CDR3 spans 15 amino acids. Per the germline V gene, CDR1 is MNHEY and CDR2 is SVGEGT. V dropped 6 bases and J dropped 9; count of bases not matched to a gene: 10. CDR3 in amino acids: CASRFPTGAFSPLHF. The CDR3 nucleotides are TGTGCCAGCAGATTCCCGACAGGGGCATTTTCACCCCTCCACTTT.

The chain employs TRBV7-3 and TRBJ2-1, with 9 bases that match TRBD2. The CDR3 consists of 14 residues. Germline loops: CDR1 SGHTA, CDR2 FQGTGA. The V gene end was trimmed by 0 bases and the J gene end by 9 bases; junction bases not matched to a gene: 3. The CDR3: CASSLTTSGFEQFF. The DNA for the CDR3 is TGTGCCAGCAGCTTAACAACTAGCGGGTTTGAGCAGTTCTTC.

The V and J genes are TRBV19 and TRBJ2-3; D gene ambiguous. V was pared by 6 bases and J by 6 bases, with 10 bases between. CDR1 and CDR2 from the germline V gene are LNHDA and SQIVND (reference sequence). The CDR3 totals 12 residues. The CDR3: CASSYTRDTQYF. The CDR3 DNA reads as TGTGCCAGTAGCTACACGAGGGATACGCAGTATTTT.

The chain uses TRBV20-1 and TRBJ1-1, with D uncertain. This CDR3 comprises 14 residues. Trimming took 1 base from V and 4 from J, leaving 13 bases between them. Germline V gene lookup returns CDR1 DFQATT and CDR2 SNEGSKA (reference sequence). The CDR3 region is CSARGPQSSTEAFF. The CDR3 nucleotides read TGCAGTGCTAGAGGGCCTCAAAGTAGCACTGAAGCTTTCTTT.

The J gene is TRBJ2-7, the V gene TRBV24-1; 9 bases are shared with TRBD1. The CDR3 is made up of 14 amino acids. Germline-derived CDR1 and CDR2 are KGHDR and SFDVKD. J gave up 5 bases and V 4 bases, and 5 bases lay outside the gene matches. CDR3 sequence (DNA): TGTGCCACCAGTGAATCGGGACAGGGTGACGAGCAGTACTTC. It translates to CATSESGQGDEQYF.

The chain uses TRBV25-1 and TRBJ2-3; D gene ambiguous. The CDR3 totals 14 residues. V was shortened by 2 bases and J by 3 bases, with 9 bases between the two germline ends. CDR1 and CDR2 (germline): MGHDK, SYGVNS. The CDR3 nucleotides are TGTGCCAGCAGTGAAACGGACCCTACAGATACGCAGTATTTT. Its translation is CASSETDPTDTQYF.

This clonotype was observed a few times. The V call is TRBV3-1, the J call TRBJ2-2; 7 positions match TRBD1. CDR1 and CDR2 (germline): LGHDT, YNNKEL (reference sequence). Trimming removed 3 bases from V and 5 bases from J; junction bases left unmatched: 15. The CDR3 totals 18 residues. In nucleotides, the CDR3 is TGTGCCAGCAGCCACTCCGGAAGGACAGGTTATTTAACCGGGGAGCTGTTTTTT. Translating gives CASSHSGRTGYLTGELFF.

The chain uses TRBV3-1 and TRBJ1-6; no clear D gene. This CDR3 comprises 14 residues. Germline CDR1 LGHDT, CDR2 YNNKEL (reference sequence). Trimming shortened V by 3 bases and J by 4 bases, and 7 bases separated the two germline ends. The CDR3 region is CASSQPRYNSPLHF. CDR3 nucleotide sequence: TGTGCCAGCAGCCAGCCGCGGTATAATTCACCCCTCCACTTT.

This clonotype was seen more than once but under ten times. The chain couples TRBV11-2 to TRBJ1-3; D is perhaps TRBD1 (6 bases). This CDR3 is built from 14 residues. V was pared by 5 bases and J by 0 bases, with 8 bases between. Germline V CDR1 and CDR2: SGHAT, FQNNGV. The CDR3 DNA follows: TGTGCCAGCAGCAAAGGGGGCTCTGGAAACACCATATATTTT. Its protein is CASSKGGSGNTIYF.

This clonotype was seen only a few times. V usage is TRBV9 and J usage is TRBJ2-7; D is possibly TRBD1 or TRBD2 (6 bases each). This CDR3 region has 16 residues. Trimming left V 4 bases short and J 0 bases short, with 17 bases between. Germline CDR1 and CDR2: SGDLS and YYNGEE. CDR3: CASSPFGGANSYEQYF. CDR3 coding DNA: TGTGCCAGCAGCCCCTTCGGGGGCGCAAACTCCTACGAGCAGTACTTC.